This T cell receptor (beta chain) comes out of a study of human T cells and chemical hapten exposure. This sample's time point: patch test 3, about 24 weeks after DPC sensitization. Treatment meaning: therapeutic diphenylcyclopropenone sensitization with weekly scalp DPC. From whole blood left unfractionated, total RNA was extracted. TCRdb recomputed calls from the RACE reads with MiXCR, one row per CDR3 protein. This sample carries tens of thousands of distinct CDR3 sequences, around 13% of them seen once, and the ten largest clones take approximately 6.2%. This clonotype was counted ten times or more. The CDR3 spans 15 residues. In germline, CDR1 is DFQATT, CDR2 SNEGSKA (reference sequence). Trimming removed 6 bases from V and 4 bases from J; junction bases left unmatched: 9.

V gene TRBV20-1 combines with J gene TRBJ2-1, with 10 bases matching TRBD2. This sequence originates from a woman between 50 and 59 years old with alopecia areata. Some clones in this sample may be carry-over from other donors' samples. The sequences come from whole blood, collected in connection with sensitization to the hapten diphenylcyclopropenone (DPC). This chain's CDR3 is CSAHKSGRVYNEQFF. The CDR3 coding sequence is TGCAGTGCCCACAAGAGCGGGAGGGTATACAATGAGCAGTTCTTC.